This is a list of T cell receptor beta chains from one sample in a study of blood T cell repertoires in COVID-19. This table comes from immunoSEQ multiplex PCR, and its TCRdb copy is limited to in-frame clones, with some not included. The profile covers about 15,000 clones, with approximately 86% appearing a single time and roughly 17% taken by the ten largest. Sequences were obtained from peripheral blood. These receptors all come from a human donor in a cohort sampled during active COVID-19. The CDR3 runs from the conserved cysteine through the conserved F or W. Each record gives: clone size, V gene, D gene, J gene, CDR3 DNA, CDR3 protein. D genes are given only for firm matches. Rows give clone size only sometimes, using once, few, many, or a class for an expanded clone.

abundance: NA; v_gene: TRBV23-1; d_gene: NA; j_gene: TRBJ1-4; CDR3nt: TGCGCCAGCAGTCCCGTTCCTATGGCAACTAATGAAAAACTGTTTTTT; CDR3aa: CASSPVPMATNEKLFF
abundance: NA; v_gene: TRBV5-1; d_gene: NA; j_gene: TRBJ2-2; CDR3nt: TGCGCCAGCAGCTTGTACCCCCTAAGGGCAGGAGGCACCGGGGAGCTGTTTTTT; CDR3aa: CASSLYPLRAGGTGELFF
abundance: NA; v_gene: TRBV5-1; d_gene: NA; j_gene: TRBJ2-1; CDR3nt: TGCGCCAGCAGCTCCTCAGGTTCAGCGGGTGACAATGAGCAGTTCTTC; CDR3aa: CASSSSGSAGDNEQFF
abundance: once; v_gene: TRBV2; d_gene: NA; j_gene: TRBJ2-5; CDR3nt: TGTGCCAGCCATTCGGAGGGGGAGACCCAGTACTTC; CDR3aa: CASHSEGETQYF
abundance: NA; v_gene: TRBV11-2; d_gene: TRBD2; j_gene: TRBJ2-3; CDR3nt: TGTGCCAGCAGCTTAAAGGGACTACCTCTAGATACGCAGTATTTT; CDR3aa: CASSLKGLPLDTQYF
abundance: NA; v_gene: TRBV5-1; d_gene: NA; j_gene: TRBJ2-7; CDR3nt: TGCGCCAGCAGCTCCCGGGGCTACGAGCAGTACTTC; CDR3aa: CASSSRGYEQYF
abundance: NA; v_gene: TRBV5-4; d_gene: NA; j_gene: TRBJ1-1; CDR3nt: TGTGCCAGCAGCCCGACAGCTGTGAACACTGAAGCTTTCTTT; CDR3aa: CASSPTAVNTEAFF
abundance: NA; v_gene: TRBV19; d_gene: TRBD2; j_gene: TRBJ2-2; CDR3nt: TGTGCCAGTAGTATTACTAGCGGGGGCGACACCGGGGAGCTGTTTTTT; CDR3aa: CASSITSGGDTGELFF
abundance: NA; v_gene: TRBV12-5; d_gene: TRBD1; j_gene: TRBJ2-5; CDR3nt: TGTGCTAGTGGTTTTTCGGGGTGGGACAGCCAAGAGACCCAGTACTTC; CDR3aa: CASGFSGWDSQETQYF
abundance: once; v_gene: TRBV5-1; d_gene: NA; j_gene: TRBJ2-5; CDR3nt: TGCGCCAGCAGCTTGGTAGGGGGGGCTGTAGAGACCCAGTACTTC; CDR3aa: CASSLVGGAVETQYF